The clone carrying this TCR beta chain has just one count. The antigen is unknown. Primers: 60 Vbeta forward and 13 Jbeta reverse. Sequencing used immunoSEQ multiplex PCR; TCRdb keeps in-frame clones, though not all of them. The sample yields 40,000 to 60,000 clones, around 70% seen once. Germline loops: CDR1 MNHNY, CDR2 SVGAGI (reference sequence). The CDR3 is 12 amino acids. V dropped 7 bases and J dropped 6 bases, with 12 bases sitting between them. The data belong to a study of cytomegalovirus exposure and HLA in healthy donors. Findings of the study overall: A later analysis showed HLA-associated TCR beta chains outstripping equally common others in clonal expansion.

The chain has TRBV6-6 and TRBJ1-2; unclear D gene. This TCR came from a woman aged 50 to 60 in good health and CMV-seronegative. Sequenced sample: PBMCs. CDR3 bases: TGTGCCAGCACCACCCTAGCAGATGGCTACACCTTC. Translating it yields CASTTLADGYTF.